This T cell receptor (beta chain) came from a study of OX40 agonist ivuxolimab in advanced cancers. Notes on the research overall: Ivuxolimab was an agonistic, fully human IgG2 monoclonal antibody directed against OX40 (CD134), a costimulatory receptor. Intravenous ivuxolimab was administered to patients every 2 weeks at six dose levels: 0.01, 0.1, 0.3, 1.5, 3 and 10 mg/kg. Partial responses were achieved by three dose-escalation patients, of whom one had hepatocellular carcinoma and two had cutaneous melanoma. The paper covers the monotherapy dose-escalation part of the phase I ivuxolimab trial, which included N = 52 patients. The point of sequencing TCRbeta in the periphery was to test whether ivuxolimab changed TCR sequence diversity and drove clonal T-cell expansion. The dose-escalation cohort was about 83% male with a mean age of roughly 62 years, ranging from roughly 23 to 80. Prior anti-PD-1, anti-PD-L1 or anti-CTLA-4 therapy was permitted, and roughly two fifths of dose-escalation patients had received checkpoint inhibitors. Of the 52 patients in dose escalation, around 19 had hepatocellular carcinoma, approximately 15 had melanoma, 9 had renal cell carcinoma and 9 had head and neck cancer. Broader findings and caveats from the paper: The antigen specificity of the clonally expanded peripheral T cells was not determined. In partial responders in the 0.1-3.0 mg/kg groups, normalized peripheral clonal expansion was found to be among the lowest, especially among CD8+ T cells. On average, CD8+ T cells showed more expanded clones than CD4+ T cells after ivuxolimab. Low levels of normalized T-cell clonal expansion were also shown by some nonresponding patients. At doses of 0.1 to 3.0 mg/kg, clonal expansion of both CD4+ and CD8+ T cells in blood was seen between baseline and week 6.

Notes on this clone: Its antigen is currently not known. Per-nucleotide qualities are absent, and no much larger clonotype sits a single base away.

The CDR3 measures 14 amino acids from cysteine to phenylalanine. The CDR3 DNA has 42 bases and is translated from base 1. For CDR1 and CDR2, the germline V gene lists SGDLS and YYNGEE. The trim is 3 bases for V and 8 bases for J, with a gap of 15 bases between the germline ends. To sequence the TCRbeta CDR3 region, genomic DNA was isolated from the sorted cells. The immunoSEQ Assay was used to sequence the TCRbeta CDR3 regions. Entries here come from immuneACCESS through TCRdb and include only in-frame sequences with V and J called. Some clones fail to appear in such tables; in the studies checked, an unresolved V gene covers under half of the shortfall, and the cause of the remainder is unknown. The sample table lists thousands of clones, around four fifths of them with a count of one. The ten largest clones capture approximately 24% of the sample. The trial excluded patients who had a history of autoimmune disease or who were on systemic immunosuppression. Peripheral blood for TCR sequencing was collected from all dose cohorts at baseline, on cycle 4 day 1, and on cycle 7 day 1. Samples came from an open-label, multicenter, first-in-human phase I dose-escalation trial of ivuxolimab. The trial enrolled adults with locally advanced or metastatic head and neck squamous cell, hepatocellular, melanoma or renal cell carcinoma. Before TCR sequencing, CD4+ T cells and CD8+ T cells were sorted from peripheral blood as separate populations.

The rearranged chain carries TRBV9 and TRBJ2-1; possibly the D gene is TRBD1, per 5 matching bases. This TCR was recovered from an adult with an advanced solid tumor such as melanoma, head and neck, liver or kidney cancer. Sequenced material: CD4+ or CD8+ T cells sorted from blood, taken in a trial of the OX40 agonist ivuxolimab. The CDR3 here reads CASSASGSHDEQFF. Here is the DNA: TGTGCCAGCAGCGCTTCAGGGTCCCACGATGAGCAGTTCTTC.